Presented here are 23 T cell receptor beta chains from one specimen sequenced in a study of response to subunit inactivated influenza vaccine. TCRdb re-called the RT-PCR reads through MiXCR, storing one row per CDR3 protein. The sample includes 630,000 or so distinct CDR3 sequences, approximately 15% of them seen just once. The sample was PBMCs from blood, taken 11 to 12 days after vaccination. These receptors were collected from a man between 45 and 60 years old who received an inactivated influenza vaccine.

This chain uses TRBV20-1 with TRBJ2-1; the D gene is possibly TRBD1 (6 bases). The germline V and J ends were trimmed by 4 bases and 0 bases, with 13 bases remaining between them. In germline, CDR1 is DFQATT, CDR2 SNEGSKA (reference sequence). CDR3 length: 15 amino acids. The CDR3: CSATPGHSSYNEQFF. The CDR3 DNA is TGCAGTGCTACCCCGGGACACAGCTCCTACAATGAGCAGTTCTTC.

This clonotype was seen a handful of times. The chain carries TRBV20-1 and TRBJ2-1, with 10 bases identical to TRBD2. There are 17 residues in the CDR3. The trim removed 3 bases at V and 5 bases at J, leaving 13 bases unmatched. CDR1 and CDR2 (germline): DFQATT, SNEGSKA (reference sequence). The CDR3 region is CSASPLKGLAVNNEQFF. The CDR3 DNA is TGCAGTGCTAGTCCCTTGAAAGGACTAGCGGTGAACAATGAGCAGTTCTTC.

This clonotype was recorded a few times. The chain carries TRBV29-1 and TRBJ2-4; D is uncertain. This CDR3 is built from 10 residues. CDR1 is SQVTM, CDR2 ANQGSEA, per germline. Deletions cut 6 bases from V and 7 bases from J, with 7 bases between. CDR3 nucleotide sequence: TGCAGCGTAGGAACGAACATTCAGTACTTC. Protein product: CSVGTNIQYF.

This chain uses TRBV15 with TRBJ2-2; maybe TRBD2 (5 bases). Germline CDR1 reads LNHNV; CDR2 reads YYDKDF (reference sequence). The CDR3 covers 15 residues. V was pared by 2 bases and J by 4 bases, with 11 bases between. CDR3 in DNA: TGTGCCACCAGCAGACGTGGGAGTGGCACCGGGGAGCTGTTTTTT. This sequence encodes CATSRRGSGTGELFF. The full variable domain, in which reference TRBV15 and TRBJ2-2 provide the parts outside the CDR3, is DAMVIQNPRYQVTQFGKPVTLSCSQTLNHNVMYWYQQKSSQAPKLLFHYYDKDFNNEADTPDNFQSRRPNTSFCFLDIRSPGLGDTAMYLCATSRRGSGTGELFFGEGSRLTVL.

V is TRBV7-2 and J is TRBJ2-5; D not certain. The CDR3 has 12 amino acids. Trimming pared 5 bases from V and 9 bases from J, leaving 13 bases between. Germline lookup yields CDR1 SGHTA and CDR2 FQGNSA. The CDR3 sequence: CASSQRDLAQYF. The CDR3 region has the DNA TGTGCCAGCAGCCAAAGGGATCTGGCCCAGTACTTC. Based on the CDR3 plus reference TRBV7-2 and TRBJ2-5, the full variable domain is GAGVSQSPSNKVTEKGKDVELRCDPISGHTALYWYRQSLGQGLEFLIYFQGNSAPDKSGLPSDRFSAERTGGSVSTLTIQRTQQEDSAVYLCASSQRDLAQYFGPGTRLLVL.

This clonotype was detected many times. The rearrangement joins TRBV12-3 or TRBV12-4 to TRBJ1-5, with D tentatively TRBD1 (6 bases). V dropped 1 base and J dropped 7 bases, with 8 bases sitting between them. This CDR3 is built from 13 residues. DNA for the CDR3: TGTGCCAGCAGTTTAGTCAGGGGCCAGCCCCAGCATTTT. Encoded protein: CASSLVRGQPQHF.

The V and J genes are TRBV7-2 and TRBJ1-1; D gene unclear. Trimming removed 3 bases from V and 8 bases from J, with 10 bases in between. Germline loops: CDR1 SGHTA, CDR2 FQGNSA. The CDR3 has 12 residues. CDR3 amino acids: CASSFGQTEAFF. The CDR3, as DNA: TGTGCCAGCAGCTTCGGCCAAACCGAAGCTTTCTTT.

The gene calls are TRBV7-2 and TRBJ2-3; TRBD2 matches 9 bases. In germline, CDR1 is SGHTA, CDR2 FQGNSA. Trimming at V came to 6 bases and at J to 7 bases, leaving 11 bases not matched to a gene. CDR3 length equals 15 residues. The DNA for the CDR3 is TGTGCCAGCAGACCGGGACTAGCTATGAAAAATACGCAGTATTTT. Protein product: CASRPGLAMKNTQYF. Complete variable domain (other parts from reference TRBV7-2 and TRBJ2-3): GAGVSQSPSNKVTEKGKDVELRCDPISGHTALYWYRQSLGQGLEFLIYFQGNSAPDKSGLPSDRFSAERTGGSVSTLTIQRTQQEDSAVYLCASRPGLAMKNTQYFGPGTRLTVL.

V and J are TRBV10-3 and TRBJ2-2; D unclear. The CDR3 has 14 amino acids. In germline, CDR1 is ENHRY, CDR2 SYGVKD. Trimming left V 9 bases short and J 6 bases short, with 17 bases between. The CDR3 loop reads CAIRSTEAPGELFF. The CDR3, as DNA: TGTGCCATACGTTCTACGGAAGCACCCGGGGAGCTGTTTTTT.

There are a few counts of this clonotype. The rearrangement links TRBV12-3 or TRBV12-4 to TRBJ2-7; 7 bases match TRBD1. V was pared by 5 bases and J by 6 bases, with 10 bases of the junction left unmatched. CDR3 length equals 14 residues. The DNA for the CDR3 is TGTGCCAGCAGTAACACCCGGGACAGATTCGAGCAGTACTTC. Translating gives CASSNTRDRFEQYF.

V usage is TRBV10-3 and J usage is TRBJ2-1; 12 bases agree with TRBD1. The CDR3 consists of 12 residues. The trim removed 11 bases at V and 9 bases at J, leaving 5 bases unmatched. The germline V gene has CDR1 ENHRY and CDR2 SYGVKD. The CDR3 DNA is TGTGCCGGGGGACAGGGGGCGAGTGAGCAGTTCTTC. It codes for CAGGQGASEQFF.

The sample holds a few counts of this clonotype. The rearrangement uses TRBV2 and TRBJ2-1; 10 positions agree with TRBD2. In germline, CDR1 is SNHLY, CDR2 FYNNEI. The trim removed 10 bases at V and 8 bases at J, leaving 14 bases unmatched. CDR3 size: 15 residues. The DNA for the CDR3 is TGTGCCATCCCAGCGGGGGGGCCTAGTGGTGATGAGCAGTTCTTC. Protein sequence: CAIPAGGPSGDEQFF.

This clonotype was counted only a few times. The genes are TRBV3-1 and TRBJ1-1; D call uncertain. This CDR3 has 13 residues. The germline V and J ends were trimmed by 4 bases and 1 base, with 7 bases remaining between them. Looked up from germline, CDR1 is LGHDT and CDR2 is YNNKEL (reference sequence). The CDR3 sequence: CASSLQTNTEAFF. The DNA for the CDR3 is TGTGCCAGCAGCCTACAGACGAACACTGAAGCTTTCTTT.

The sample holds a few counts of this clonotype. This chain joins TRBV29-1 and TRBJ2-3; the D call may be TRBD1 or TRBD2 (6 bases each). The CDR3 is 13 amino acids. The V end lost 4 bases, the J end lost 3 bases, and 11 bases lay between the germline ends. Germline V CDR1 and CDR2: SQVTM, ANQGSEA. The CDR3 DNA sequence: TGCAGCGTTGGACTAGGGGGTACAGATACGCAGTATTTT. This translates into CSVGLGGTDTQYF.

This clonotype was seen repeatedly, ten times or more. The genes are TRBV5-6 and TRBJ2-7; D possibly corresponds to TRBD1 (5 bases). CDR3 length: 13 residues. The V and J ends lost 3 bases and 2 bases respectively, with 9 bases between them. Germline V gene sequence: CDR1 SGHDT, CDR2 YYEEEE. The CDR3 here is CASSSTTAYEQYF. The DNA for the CDR3 is TGTGCCAGCAGCTCAACGACAGCCTACGAGCAGTACTTC.

The V and J genes are TRBV5-4 and TRBJ2-5, with 7 bases matching TRBD2. CDR3 length: 15 amino acids. Germline V CDR1 and CDR2: SGHNT, YYREEE (reference sequence). Trimming took 0 bases from V and 4 from J; bases not matched to a gene: 6. CDR3 protein: CASSLEVGGGETQYF. The CDR3 DNA is TGTGCCAGCAGCTTGGAAGTTGGCGGGGGAGAGACCCAGTACTTC.

This clonotype has just one count. The V call is TRBV30, the J call TRBJ2-7; either TRBD1 or TRBD2 may supply D (5 bases each). V lost 2 bases and J lost 10, with 18 bases in between. Looked up from germline, CDR1 is GTSNPN and CDR2 is SVGIG (reference sequence). The CDR3 has 13 amino acids. Here the CDR3 DNA reads TGTGCCTGGAGTCCCATCGGGACCATGGGCCAGTACTTC. This translates into CAWSPIGTMGQYF.

The chain carries TRBV12-3 or TRBV12-4 and TRBJ2-2, with D possibly being TRBD1 (6 bases). The germline V and J ends were trimmed by 3 bases and 1 base, with 12 bases remaining between them. This CDR3 region has 16 residues. The CDR3 nucleotides are TGTGCCAGCAGTTTTCTGGGACATAGGAACACCGGGGAGCTGTTTTTT. Translating it yields CASSFLGHRNTGELFF.

The V call is TRBV28, the J call TRBJ2-5; a weak D match, TRBD1 (6 bases). The CDR3 runs to 12 residues. V shed 4 bases and J shed 9 bases, with 12 bases lying between them. The germline CDR1 and CDR2 sequences are MDHEN and SYDVKM. The CDR3 DNA is TGTGCCAGCAGTTCTCACACAGGGCCCCAGTACTTC. This gives the protein CASSSHTGPQYF.

The V call is TRBV16, the J call TRBJ2-5; tentative D call: TRBD2 (5 bases). Trimming left V 0 bases short and J 2 bases short, with 10 bases between. The CDR3 extends over 15 amino acids. Germline CDR1 and CDR2: KGHSY and FQNENV. CDR3 bases: TGTGCCAGCAGCCAATCGGTCAGGACTCAAGAGACCCAGTACTTC. Its translation is CASSQSVRTQETQYF.

This clonotype was counted only a few times. This chain uses TRBV12-3 or TRBV12-4 with TRBJ1-1; D is ambiguous. V shed 5 bases and J shed 5 bases, with 9 bases lying between them. This CDR3 is 12 amino acids long. CDR3 DNA: TGTGCCAGCAGTCGGTGGGAGACTGAAGCTTTCTTT. Amino acid sequence: CASSRWETEAFF.

This clonotype turned up a few times. The chain recombines TRBV7-2 with TRBJ2-7; 7 positions agree with TRBD1. V dropped 5 bases and J dropped 3; count of bases not matched to a gene: 7. The V gene's germline CDR1 is SGHTA and CDR2 FQGNSA. CDR3 length equals 14 residues. The DNA for the CDR3 is TGTGCCAGCAGCATTGGGACAGCCTTCTACGAGCAGTACTTC. This codes for CASSIGTAFYEQYF. Looking up the rest from reference TRBV7-2 and TRBJ2-7 gives the full variable domain: GAGVSQSPSNKVTEKGKDVELRCDPISGHTALYWYRQSLGQGLEFLIYFQGNSAPDKSGLPSDRFSAERTGGSVSTLTIQRTQQEDSAVYLCASSIGTAFYEQYFGPGTRLTVT.

This clonotype came up a few times. V is TRBV15 and J is TRBJ2-5; D is perhaps TRBD1 (5 bases). Germline CDR1 LNHNV, CDR2 YYDKDF (reference sequence). The CDR3 loop spans 14 amino acids. V lost 2 bases to trimming and J lost 0 bases, with 7 bases between them. The CDR3 here is CATSRLRDQETQYF. Written as DNA, the CDR3 is TGTGCCACCAGCAGACTCAGGGACCAAGAGACCCAGTACTTC.